Listed here are 21 T cell receptor beta chains from one sample, sequenced in a study of blood T cell repertoires in COVID-19. The data were produced by immunoSEQ multiplex PCR, yet TCRdb's version contains in-frame clones alone and is incomplete. The repertoire holds tens of thousands of clones, with roughly 89% as singletons. The specimen was peripheral blood. These receptors originate from a woman between 45 and 60 years old with active COVID-19.

This clone has only one observation. This rearrangement joins TRBV30 to TRBJ2-7, with D tentatively TRBD1 (8 bases). The length of the CDR3 is 17 residues. Germline values: CDR1 GTSNPN, CDR2 SVGIG (reference sequence). Trimming cost V 1 base and J 0 bases, with 19 bases left between them. Here the CDR3 DNA reads TGTGCCTGGAGTGGGGGGGGGACAGGAGCCTTCTCCTACGAGCAGTACTTC. It translates to CAWSGGGTGAFSYEQYF.

J is TRBJ1-1 and V is TRBV11-2; TRBD1 matches 10 bases. Germline trimming cut 8 bases from V and 4 bases from J; bases unmatched to any gene: 10. CDR1 and CDR2 (germline): SGHAT, FQNNGV. The CDR3 has 15 amino acids. DNA for the CDR3: TGTGCCAGCTCGAAGGGACAGGGGCTGAGCACTGAAGCTTTCTTT. This sequence encodes CASSKGQGLSTEAFF.

This clone was found a few times. The chain couples TRBV3-1 (or the pseudogene TRBV3-2) to TRBJ1-1, with TRBD1 identical over 7 bases. CDR3 size: 15 residues. After removal of 1 base from V and 3 bases from J, the junction contained 5 bases not matched to a gene. Germline loops: CDR1 LGHDT, CDR2 YNNKEL (reference sequence). The chain's CDR3 is CASSQGKQGYTEAFF. For the CDR3, the DNA is TGTGCCAGCAGCCAAGGAAAACAGGGGTACACTGAAGCTTTCTTT.

The chain uses TRBV18 and TRBJ2-3; 7 bases are shared with TRBD2. V lost 3 bases, J lost 1 base, and 7 bases stayed unmatched. CDR1 is KGHSH and CDR2 is LQKENI in the germline V gene. The CDR3 runs 16 residues. CDR3: CASSPGRAGGTDTQYF. CDR3 DNA sequence: TGTGCCAGCTCACCGGGACGGGCGGGAGGCACAGATACGCAGTATTTT.

V gene TRBV28 combines with J gene TRBJ2-6; D perhaps matches TRBD1 (6 bases). Trimming pared 5 bases from V and 4 bases from J, leaving 15 bases between. The germline V gene has CDR1 MDHEN and CDR2 SYDVKM. CDR3 size: 16 residues. In DNA form, the CDR3 reads TGTGCCAGCAGTCCCGTTCGGACAGCCGGGGCCAACGTCCTGACTTTC. This codes for CASSPVRTAGANVLTF.

The rearrangement joins TRBV12-3 or TRBV12-4 to TRBJ1-2; TRBD1 is a possible D gene (6 bases). Trimming left V 5 bases short and J 7 bases short, with 11 bases between. The CDR3 covers 12 residues. CDR3 DNA: TGTGCCAGCAGTCCCCGGACAGCTGGCTACACCTTC. Translation: CASSPRTAGYTF.

The chain combines TRBV5-1 with TRBJ2-1, with a tentative D call TRBD1 (7 bases). The CDR3 length is 15 residues. Germline assignment: CDR1 SGHRS and CDR2 YFSETQ. V lost 4 bases and J 8 bases, leaving 19 bases between the germline ends. The CDR3 coding sequence is TGCGCCAGCAGCGCGGGACAGCCCTCCGGGGATGAGCAGTTCTTC. Encoded protein: CASSAGQPSGDEQFF.

V and J are TRBV7-2 and TRBJ2-7, with 9 bases matching TRBD1. Per germline, CDR1 SGHTA and CDR2 FQGNSA. V shed 1 base, J shed 1 base, and the junction held 5 bases outside the gene matches. The length of the CDR3 is 16 residues. For the CDR3, the DNA is TGTGCCAGCAGCTTAGTGGCCGGGACAGGGTCCTACGAGCAGTACTTC. It is translated as CASSLVAGTGSYEQYF.

J is TRBJ2-3 and V is TRBV9, with TRBD2 matching over 10 bases. From germline, CDR1 is SGDLS and CDR2 YYNGEE. This CDR3 region has 14 residues. Trimming cost V 4 bases and J 10 bases; bases outside gene matches: 9. The CDR3: CASSMGLAGEAQYF. DNA of the CDR3: TGTGCCAGCAGCATGGGGCTAGCGGGAGAGGCGCAGTATTTT.

V usage is TRBV6-5 and J usage is TRBJ1-1, with no clear D. Germline values: CDR1 MNHEY, CDR2 SVGAGI. The germline V and J ends were trimmed by 2 bases and 3 bases, with 7 bases remaining between them. The CDR3 sequence is 13 residues long. CDR3 DNA sequence: TGTGCCAGCAGTTACGAGTCGGACACTGAAGCTTTCTTT. It encodes CASSYESDTEAFF.

The gene calls are TRBV19 and TRBJ2-1, with 8 bases identical to TRBD1. Trimming took 4 bases from V and 1 from J; bases not matched to a gene: 9. CDR3 length: 17 amino acids. CDR1 is LNHDA and CDR2 is SQIVND in the germline V gene (reference sequence). CDR3: CASSTRTGLLSYNEQFF. In DNA form, the CDR3 reads TGTGCCAGTAGTACCCGGACAGGGCTACTTTCCTACAATGAGCAGTTCTTC.

The rearrangement joins TRBV24-1 to TRBJ2-6; 7 bases align to TRBD2. The CDR3 runs to 17 residues. V lost 10 bases and J lost 0; bases outside the gene matches: 11. Germline lookup yields CDR1 KGHDR and CDR2 SFDVKD. CDR3 nucleotides: TGTGCCACTGGGGGGTCGCGACTAGCCTCTGGGGCCAACGTCCTGACTTTC. Encoded protein: CATGGSRLASGANVLTF.

In DNA, the CDR3 is TGTGCCGCGTTCCCAGGTCGGCCGAACACTGAAGCTTTCTTT. The encoded protein is CAAFPGRPNTEAFF. The J gene is TRBJ1-1, the V gene TRBV15; D is uncertain. Germline V gene sequence: CDR1 LNHNV, CDR2 YYDKDF (reference sequence). This CDR3 contains 14 residues. Trimming left V 11 bases short and J 1 base short, with 17 bases between.

The chain recombines TRBV11-3 with TRBJ1-2; D gene uncertain. The CDR3 covers 13 residues. In germline, CDR1 is SGHNT, CDR2 YENEEA. With 0 bases removed from V and 5 bases from J, the gap between germline ends came to 7 bases. The CDR3 loop is CASSLDAGYGYTF. Here the CDR3 DNA reads TGTGCCAGCAGCTTAGATGCGGGGTATGGCTACACCTTC.

CDR3: CASSPIAGVPSEQFF. The DNA of the CDR3 is TGTGCCAGCTCACCAATAGCGGGAGTACCCAGTGAGCAGTTCTTC. This rearrangement joins TRBV18 to TRBJ2-1; 9 bases match TRBD2. The CDR3 contains 15 residues. Germline CDR1 KGHSH, CDR2 LQKENI. The V segment lost 2 bases and the J segment 9 bases; nucleotides outside the gene matches: 8.

CDR3 protein: CASSPTGGERTGELFF. In DNA, the CDR3 is TGCGCCAGCAGCCCCACGGGGGGCGAACGTACCGGGGAGCTGTTTTTT. The V and J genes are TRBV5-1 and TRBJ2-2, with a weak D call TRBD2 (7 bases). CDR3 length: 16 amino acids. Germline-derived CDR1 and CDR2 are SGHRS and YFSETQ. Trimming removed 4 bases at V and 5 bases at J, with 18 bases between.

V and J are TRBV6-5 and TRBJ1-2; D gene uncertain. The germline CDR1 and CDR2 sequences are MNHEY and SVGAGI. CDR3 size: 14 residues. Trimming shortened V by 6 bases and J by 8 bases, and 19 bases separated the two germline ends. CDR3 sequence: CASSSSGSDGGYTF. The CDR3 DNA follows: TGTGCCAGCAGCTCCTCCGGGAGCGACGGAGGCTACACCTTC.

The chain joins TRBV6-6 to TRBJ1-2, with 7 bases lining up with TRBD1. Trimming removed 6 bases from V and 2 bases from J; junction bases left unmatched: 9. In germline, CDR1 is MNHNY, CDR2 SVGAGI (reference sequence). The CDR3 length is 15 residues. The CDR3 region is CASSRPGQSNYGYTF. CDR3 DNA: TGTGCCAGCAGCCGGCCGGGACAGTCAAACTATGGCTACACCTTC.

This rearrangement joins TRBV7-9 to TRBJ2-7; 10 nucleotides agree with TRBD1. J was trimmed by 6 bases and V by 5 bases; bases with no gene match: 13. From germline, CDR1 is SEHNR and CDR2 FQNEAQ (reference sequence). The CDR3 totals 16 residues. The CDR3 spells CASSPSRDRGRGEQYF. The DNA of the CDR3 is TGTGCCAGCAGCCCAAGCCGGGACAGGGGTAGAGGCGAGCAGTACTTC.

The chain links TRBV19 to TRBJ1-1; a weak D match, TRBD1 (5 bases). Germline CDR1 is LNHDA and CDR2 is SQIVND (reference sequence). This CDR3 is built from 13 residues. Trimming stripped 5 bases from V and 1 base from J, with 8 bases between. CDR3 nucleotide sequence: TGTGCCAGTAGTCATCAGGGGAACACTGAAGCTTTCTTT. It encodes CASSHQGNTEAFF.

This clone has only one observation. This chain connects TRBV4-1 to TRBJ1-5; the match to TRBD1 covers 7 bases. V shed 5 bases, J shed 3 bases, and the junction held 10 bases outside the gene matches. Germline CDR1 reads MGHRA; CDR2 reads YSYEKL. The CDR3 length is 16 residues. This chain's CDR3 is CASSSIRGKYNQPQHF. CDR3 bases: TGCGCCAGCAGCTCGATCAGGGGGAAATACAATCAGCCCCAGCATTTT.